These T cell receptor beta chains were read from a single sample in a study of blood T cell repertoires in COVID-19. The repertoire was sequenced with immunoSEQ multiplex PCR; TCRdb's copy has only in-frame clones and lacks some. The sample shows 200,000 to 300,000 clones, about 91% of them seen only once. Sequencing was carried out using peripheral blood. The source of these receptors is a person under 30 with COVID-19, enrolled during active disease. Both conserved end residues are part of each CDR3. Each record gives: D gene, clone size, V gene, J gene, CDR3 DNA, CDR3 protein. A D gene is named only where the DNA matches it firmly. A clone size is listed for some rows: how often the clone was seen (once, few, many), or a class if it is expanded.

D gene: TRBD2
clone size: -
V gene: TRBV15
J gene: TRBJ2-5
CDR3 DNA: TGTGCCACCAGCAGAGATCGGACTAGCGGGGGTACGGAGACCCAGTACTTC
CDR3 protein: CATSRDRTSGGTETQYF

D gene: -
clone size: -
V gene: TRBV7-2
J gene: TRBJ1-6
CDR3 DNA: TGTGCCAGCAGCTTAATAATGGGAGATCTTTCACCCCTCCACTTT
CDR3 protein: CASSLIMGDLSPLHF

D gene: -
clone size: -
V gene: TRBV4-1
J gene: TRBJ2-2
CDR3 DNA: TGCGCCAGCAGCCCGTTAGCGGAGTTCACCGGGGAGCTGTTTTTT
CDR3 protein: CASSPLAEFTGELFF

D gene: -
clone size: -
V gene: TRBV9
J gene: TRBJ2-1
CDR3 DNA: TGTGCCAGCAGCCCACGACTCGATAGCTCCTACAATGAGCAGTTCTTC
CDR3 protein: CASSPRLDSSYNEQFF

D gene: -
clone size: -
V gene: TRBV6-5
J gene: TRBJ2-7
CDR3 DNA: TGTGCCAGCAGTTACACGACAGGAGGCTACTACGAGCAGTACTTC
CDR3 protein: CASSYTTGGYYEQYF

D gene: TRBD2
clone size: -
V gene: TRBV5-1
J gene: TRBJ2-7
CDR3 DNA: TGCGCCAGCAGCATCCTAGCGGGAGGGCCGCGAAACGAGCAGTACTTC
CDR3 protein: CASSILAGGPRNEQYF

D gene: -
clone size: -
V gene: TRBV6-5
J gene: TRBJ2-7
CDR3 DNA: TGTGCCAGCAGACTATCGGGAGTTGGGCCCTACGAGCAGTACTTC
CDR3 protein: CASRLSGVGPYEQYF

D gene: -
clone size: once
V gene: TRBV19
J gene: TRBJ2-2
CDR3 DNA: TGTGCCAGTAACGAGGGAGAGAGTGACGGGGAGCTGTTTTTT
CDR3 protein: CASNEGESDGELFF

D gene: TRBD1
clone size: -
V gene: TRBV11-2
J gene: TRBJ1-2
CDR3 DNA: TGTGCCAGCAGCTTAGGGTCCTGGACAGGGACTAACTATGGCTACACCTTC
CDR3 protein: CASSLGSWTGTNYGYTF

D gene: -
clone size: -
V gene: TRBV4-1
J gene: TRBJ1-2
CDR3 DNA: TGCGCCAGCAGCCAGCCCGGACAGCGTGGCTACACCTTC
CDR3 protein: CASSQPGQRGYTF

D gene: -
clone size: -
V gene: TRBV6-5
J gene: TRBJ1-3
CDR3 DNA: TGTGCCAGCAGTTACTCGGTTAGCGTGCTGTGGTATTTT
CDR3 protein: CASSYSVSVLWYF

D gene: TRBD2
clone size: -
V gene: TRBV19
J gene: TRBJ2-7
CDR3 DNA: TGTGCCAGTAGTCTCCCGGGACTAGCGTTCGGAAACGAGCAGTACTTC
CDR3 protein: CASSLPGLAFGNEQYF

D gene: -
clone size: -
V gene: TRBV6-6
J gene: TRBJ1-1
CDR3 DNA: TGTGCCAGCAGCTCGGAGGGGATGAACACTGAAGCTTTCTTT
CDR3 protein: CASSSEGMNTEAFF

D gene: TRBD2
clone size: -
V gene: TRBV9
J gene: TRBJ2-3
CDR3 DNA: TGTGCCAGCGGAACTAGCGGGAGGAGCACAGATACGCAGTATTTT
CDR3 protein: CASGTSGRSTDTQYF

D gene: -
clone size: -
V gene: TRBV18
J gene: TRBJ2-7
CDR3 DNA: TGTGCCAGCTCACCATCCCGCGGCAACTACGAGCAGTACTTC
CDR3 protein: CASSPSRGNYEQYF

D gene: -
clone size: -
V gene: TRBV5-5
J gene: TRBJ1-1
CDR3 DNA: TGTGCCAGCAGCTTAATGACTGCGAACACTGAAGCTTTCTTT
CDR3 protein: CASSLMTANTEAFF

D gene: TRBD1
clone size: -
V gene: TRBV7-9
J gene: TRBJ1-1
CDR3 DNA: TGTGCCAGCAGCTCTCCCGACAGGGCGAGCACTGAAGCTTTCTTT
CDR3 protein: CASSSPDRASTEAFF